The source of this TCR beta chain is a study of cytomegalovirus exposure and HLA in healthy donors. Study-wide results and limits: Common viral pathogens seemed, in a later analysis, to connect with several of the most significant clusters. Later analysis identified a missense DCLRE1C variant that was linked to TCR beta V- and J-gene trimming.

With 60 Vbeta and 13 Jbeta primers, the PCR was carried out. Sequenced by immunoSEQ multiplex PCR; TCRdb stores in-frame clones only, minus some. The sample shows about 90,000 clones, about three quarters of them seen only once. Germline values: CDR1 SQVTM, CDR2 ANQGSEA. This CDR3 has 12 amino acids. V was pared by 0 bases and J by 5 bases, with 5 bases between. For this clone: Its antigen is unknown.

The TCR originated in a woman aged 40 to 49 in good health and CMV-seropositive. This chain joins TRBV29-1 and TRBJ2-1, with D hard to call. Material: PBMCs. The CDR3 protein is CSVEDGHNEQFF. In DNA form, the CDR3 reads TGCAGCGTTGAAGACGGTCACAATGAGCAGTTCTTC.